This TCR beta chain was sequenced in a study of shared clonotypes between healthy human individuals. Study information: Participating donors consisted of a couple of women and a few men aged 18 to 49.

Naive CD8 populations comprised CD45RO-negative cells positively selected for CCR7, excluding terminally differentiated effector memory CD45RA+ cells. The table came from immunoSEQ multiplex PCR; TCRdb's copy has only in-frame clones and leaves some out. The sample yields about 2.1 million clones, just under 95% seen once. Germline V gene lookup returns CDR1 MDHEN and CDR2 SYDVKM. With 5 bases removed from V and 4 bases from J, the gap between germline ends came to 14 bases. CDR3 length: 14 residues. This chain joins TRBV28 and TRBJ2-5, with D uncertain. The sample was naive CD8+ T cells from PBMCs. This clonotype originated in a man aged 18 to 30 in good health. Some clones in this sample may be carry-over from other donors' samples. The CDR3, as DNA: TGTGCCAGCAGTCATATATTGGGCGGAGAGACCCAGTACTTC. Its translation: CASSHILGGETQYF.